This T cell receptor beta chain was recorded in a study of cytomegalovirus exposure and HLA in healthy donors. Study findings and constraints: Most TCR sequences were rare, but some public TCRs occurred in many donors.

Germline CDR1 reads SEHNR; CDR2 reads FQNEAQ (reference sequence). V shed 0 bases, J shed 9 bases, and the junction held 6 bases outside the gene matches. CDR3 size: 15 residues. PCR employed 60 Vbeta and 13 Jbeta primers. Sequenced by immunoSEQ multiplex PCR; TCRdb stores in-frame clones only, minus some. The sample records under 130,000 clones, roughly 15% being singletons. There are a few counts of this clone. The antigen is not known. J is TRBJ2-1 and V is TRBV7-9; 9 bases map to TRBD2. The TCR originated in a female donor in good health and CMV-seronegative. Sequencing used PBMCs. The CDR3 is CASSLALAGSTEQFF. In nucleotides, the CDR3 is TGTGCCAGCAGCTTAGCTCTAGCGGGGTCTACTGAGCAGTTCTTC.